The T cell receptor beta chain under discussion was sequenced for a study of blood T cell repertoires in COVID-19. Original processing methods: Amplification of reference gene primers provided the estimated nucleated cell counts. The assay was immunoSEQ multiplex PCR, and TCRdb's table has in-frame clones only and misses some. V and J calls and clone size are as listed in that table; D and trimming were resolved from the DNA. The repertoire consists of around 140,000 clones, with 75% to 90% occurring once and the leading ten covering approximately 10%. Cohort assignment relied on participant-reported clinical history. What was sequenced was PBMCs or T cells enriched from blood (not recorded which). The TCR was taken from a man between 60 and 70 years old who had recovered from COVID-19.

The CDR3 protein is CASSQQQAGNTIYF. The CDR3 bases are TGCGCCAGCAGCCAACAGCAGGCTGGAAACACCATATATTTT. This chain uses TRBV4-1 with TRBJ1-3; D is ambiguous. Germline lookup yields CDR1 MGHRA and CDR2 YSYEKL. CDR3 length equals 14 residues. V dropped 2 bases and J dropped 2 bases, with 7 bases sitting between them.